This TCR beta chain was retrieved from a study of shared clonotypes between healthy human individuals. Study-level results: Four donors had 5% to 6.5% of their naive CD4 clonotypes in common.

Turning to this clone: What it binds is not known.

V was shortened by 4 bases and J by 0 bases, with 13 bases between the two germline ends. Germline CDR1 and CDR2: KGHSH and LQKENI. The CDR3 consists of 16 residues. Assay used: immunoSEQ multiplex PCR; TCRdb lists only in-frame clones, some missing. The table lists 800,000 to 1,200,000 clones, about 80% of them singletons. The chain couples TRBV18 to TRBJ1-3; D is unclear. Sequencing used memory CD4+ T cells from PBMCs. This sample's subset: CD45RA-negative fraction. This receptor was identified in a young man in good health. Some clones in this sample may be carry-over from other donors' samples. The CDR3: CASSRGSASSGNTIYF. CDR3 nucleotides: TGTGCCAGCTCACGTGGCTCAGCGAGCTCTGGAAACACCATATATTTT.